A selection of T cell receptor beta chains follows, all from one sample in a study of T cells in Graves' hyperthyroidism and ophthalmopathy. MiXCR, run by TCRdb on the multiplex PCR reads, gives a single entry per CDR3 protein. Counted here are a few hundred thousand distinct CDR3 sequences, approximately 25% occurring once; the ten biggest clones make up around four fifths. The material sequenced was blood. The receptors originated from a man in his fifties or sixties with Graves' hyperthyroidism. Each CDR3 is given with its conserved first and last residue. D genes are given only for firm matches. A clone size is listed for some rows: how often the clone was seen (once, few, many), or a class if it is expanded.

NA,TRBV9,TRBJ1-1,13,NA,TGTGCCAGTGATCCGGGACACGGGACTGAAGCTTTCTTT,CASDPGHGTEAFF
TRBD1,TRBV20-1,TRBJ1-1,13,many,TGCAGTGCTCCCGGGACAGGGGTGACTGAAGCTTTCTTT,CSAPGTGVTEAFF
NA,TRBV12-3/TRBV12-4,TRBJ2-4,13,many,TGTGCCAGCAGTTTCGGGGGCAAAAACATTCAGTACTTC,CASSFGGKNIQYF
NA,TRBV19,TRBJ1-1,11,few,TGTGCCAGTACTACCGTAACTGAAGCTTTCTTT,CASTTVTEAFF
NA,TRBV7-9,TRBJ2-7,13,few,TGTGCCAGCAGCTTAGGTGCTCTGATAGAGCAGTACTTC,CASSLGALIEQYF
NA,TRBV2,TRBJ2-1,14,many,TGTGCCAGCAGTGATTTCCCTCTAGTAAATGAGCAGTTCTTC,CASSDFPLVNEQFF
NA,TRBV5-8,TRBJ2-2,13,NA,TGTGCCAGCACCAAAGAGATGGGCGGGGAGCTGTTTTTT,CASTKEMGGELFF
NA,TRBV2,TRBJ1-4,14,few,TGTGCCAGCAATGGGGGGACCTCGGGTGAAAAACTGTTTTTT,CASNGGTSGEKLFF
NA,TRBV18,TRBJ2-1,16,few,TGTGCCAGCTCAGCGAAGACGAGAGGCGCCTACAATGAGCAGTTCTTC,CASSAKTRGAYNEQFF
TRBD2,TRBV27,TRBJ2-3,18,many,TGTGCCAGCAGTCCGGCACTAGCGGGAGGGGTTAGCACAGATACGCAGTATTTT,CASSPALAGGVSTDTQYF
TRBD1,TRBV7-3,TRBJ1-2,14,few,TGTGCCAGCAGCTCAGGGACAGGGGGCAAGGGCTACACCTTC,CASSSGTGGKGYTF